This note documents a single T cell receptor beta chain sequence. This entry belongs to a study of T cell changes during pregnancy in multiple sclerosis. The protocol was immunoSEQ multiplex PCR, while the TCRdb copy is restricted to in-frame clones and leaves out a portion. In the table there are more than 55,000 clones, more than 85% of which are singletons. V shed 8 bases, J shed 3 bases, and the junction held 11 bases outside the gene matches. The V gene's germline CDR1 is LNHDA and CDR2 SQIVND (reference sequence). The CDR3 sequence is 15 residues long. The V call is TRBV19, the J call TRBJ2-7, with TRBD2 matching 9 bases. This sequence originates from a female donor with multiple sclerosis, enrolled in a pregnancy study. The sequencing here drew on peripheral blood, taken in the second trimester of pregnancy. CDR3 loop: CASRGAGGIGYEQYF. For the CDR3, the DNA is TGTGCCAGTCGGGGGGCGGGAGGGATCGGCTACGAGCAGTACTTC. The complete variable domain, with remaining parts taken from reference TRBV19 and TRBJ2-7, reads DGGITQSPKYLFRKEGQNVTLSCEQNLNHDAMYWYRQDPGQGLRLIYYSQIVNDFQKGDIAEGYSVSREKKESFPLTVTSAQKNPTAFYLCASRGAGGIGYEQYFGPGTRLTVT.